The 10 T cell receptor beta chains in this list originate from one sample, sequenced in a study of patients and donors after allogeneic stem cell transplantation. TCRdb re-derived calls from the RT-PCR reads in MiXCR, one entry per CDR3 protein. This sample has some 960,000 distinct CDR3 sequences, with about a sixth found just once. The specimen sequenced was blood, either unsorted or a sorted T cell fraction (not recorded which). These receptors all stem from a human donor who was either an allogeneic HSCT recipient or a stem cell or donor lymphocyte infusion donor (not recorded which). It is not recorded whose cells these are; they may come from a transplant donor.

This chain uses TRBV5-1 with TRBJ2-7, with D possibly matching TRBD2 (7 bases). The CDR3 covers 15 residues. The V end was cut by 3 bases, the J end by 2 bases, with 15 bases between. CDR1 SGHRS and CDR2 YFSETQ come from the germline V gene. CDR3 bases: TGCGCCAGCAGCTGGAGGGGGGGTTACACCTACGAGCAGTACTTC. It translates to CASSWRGGYTYEQYF. Combining the CDR3 with reference TRBV5-1 and TRBJ2-7 gives the whole variable domain KAGVTQTPRYLIKTRGQQVTLSCSPISGHRSVSWYQQTPGQGLQFLFEYFSETQRNKGNFPGRFSGRQFSNSRSEMNVSTLELGDSALYLCASSWRGGYTYEQYFGPGTRLTVT.

V gene TRBV24-1 combines with J gene TRBJ2-3; 10 nucleotides agree with TRBD2. Per the germline V gene, CDR1 is KGHDR and CDR2 is SFDVKD. CDR3 length: 16 amino acids. V was pared by 10 bases and J by 5 bases, with 14 bases of the junction left unmatched. The DNA for the CDR3 is TGTGCCACTGAACGTAGTGGAGCGGGGGGGGGAGATACGCAGTATTTT. This codes for CATERSGAGGGDTQYF.

This clonotype was seen more than once but under ten times. The gene calls are TRBV20-1 and TRBJ1-1, with D perhaps TRBD1 (6 bases). Deletions cut 3 bases from V and 6 bases from J, with 17 bases between. Germline V CDR1 and CDR2: DFQATT, SNEGSKA (reference sequence). This CDR3 region has 14 residues. Written as DNA, the CDR3 is TGCAGTGCTAGTAGCGGGGGCAGAGGCGCTGAAGCTTTCTTT. Translating gives CSASSGGRGAEAFF.

This clonotype was seen only a few times. The V gene is TRBV10-3, the J gene TRBJ2-1, with 11 bases matching TRBD2. Germline V gene lookup returns CDR1 ENHRY and CDR2 SYGVKD. V was clipped by 8 bases and J by 8 bases; unmatched bases: 11. The CDR3 runs to 15 residues. CDR3: CAICGASGRFDEQFF. The CDR3, as DNA: TGTGCCATCTGCGGAGCTAGCGGGAGGTTTGATGAGCAGTTCTTC.

The chain recombines TRBV5-1 with TRBJ2-5, with 9 bases fitting TRBD1. V shed 4 bases and J 2 bases; nucleotides not matched to a gene: 9. Germline CDR1 and CDR2: SGHRS and YFSETQ. This CDR3 region has 16 residues. The CDR3 DNA reads as TGCGCCAGCAGCGCGGACAGGGGCCTCTATCAAGAGACCCAGTACTTC. This codes for CASSADRGLYQETQYF.

The sample holds one count of this clonotype. The chain employs TRBV30 and TRBJ2-7; D is unresolved. Germline values: CDR1 GTSNPN, CDR2 SVGIG (reference sequence). V was pared by 4 bases and J by 2 bases, with 6 bases between. CDR3 length equals 11 residues. In DNA, the CDR3 is TGTGCCTGGAAGAACACCTACGAGCAGTACTTC. Its translation is CAWKNTYEQYF.

This clonotype turned up a few times. This chain uses TRBV9 with TRBJ2-2; 7 nucleotides match TRBD2. This CDR3 spans 16 amino acids. Germline V gene sequence: CDR1 SGDLS, CDR2 YYNGEE. The V and J ends lost 0 bases and 6 bases, in that order; junction bases with no gene match: 8. The CDR3 DNA reads as TGTGCCAGCAGCGTAGAGTCTCTGGGGGGGGCCGGGGAGCTGTTTTTT. Amino acid sequence: CASSVESLGGAGELFF. Looking up the rest from reference TRBV9 and TRBJ2-2 gives the full variable domain: DSGVTQTPKHLITATGQRVTLRCSPRSGDLSVYWYQQSLDQGLQFLIQYYNGEERAKGNILERFSAQQFPDLHSELNLSSLELGDSALYFCASSVESLGGAGELFFGEGSRLTVL.

The chain couples TRBV5-1 to TRBJ2-3; maybe TRBD2 (6 bases). V was cut by 5 bases and J by 4 bases, with 20 bases left in between. The CDR3 has 16 residues. The germline CDR1 and CDR2 sequences are SGHRS and YFSETQ. This CDR3 reads CASSSTDSTGADTQYF. CDR3 bases: TGCGCCAGCAGTTCAACCGACAGTACGGGGGCAGATACGCAGTATTTT.

This clonotype appeared a few times. The chain uses TRBV6-1 and TRBJ1-3; D is uncertain. Trimming removed 5 bases at V and 0 bases at J, with 23 bases between. CDR3 length equals 19 residues. Germline V gives CDR1 MNHNS, CDR2 SASEGT. The CDR3 bases are TGTGCCAGCAGTCCGAGGGCCACGTCCGACCGAATCTCTGGAAACACCATATATTTT. This codes for CASSPRATSDRISGNTIYF.

This clonotype was seen a handful of times. The chain recombines TRBV29-1 with TRBJ1-2, with TRBD1 as a possible D gene (5 bases). Trimming took 6 bases from V and 3 from J, leaving 8 bases between them. Germline V gene lookup returns CDR1 SQVTM and CDR2 ANQGSEA. The CDR3 has 11 amino acids. This chain's CDR3 is CSVQGDYGYTF. The CDR3 coding sequence is TGCAGCGTCCAGGGAGACTATGGCTACACCTTC. The whole variable domain, filled in from reference TRBV29-1 and TRBJ1-2, reads SAVISQKPSRDICQRGTSLTIQCQVDSQVTMMFWYRQQPGQSLTLIATANQGSEATYESGFVIDKFPISRPNLTFSTLTVSNMSPEDSSIYLCSVQGDYGYTFGSGTRLTVV.